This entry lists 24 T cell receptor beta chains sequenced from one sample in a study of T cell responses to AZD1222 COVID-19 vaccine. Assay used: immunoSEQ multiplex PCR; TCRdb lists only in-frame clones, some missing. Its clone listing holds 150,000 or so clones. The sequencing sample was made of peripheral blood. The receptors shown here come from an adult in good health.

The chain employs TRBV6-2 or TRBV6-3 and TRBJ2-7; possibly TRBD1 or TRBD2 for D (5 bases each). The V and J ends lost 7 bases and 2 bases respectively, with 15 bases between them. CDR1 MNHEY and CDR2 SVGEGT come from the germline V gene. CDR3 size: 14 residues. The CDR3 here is CASTPGSVPYEQYF. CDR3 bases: TGTGCCAGCACCCCAGGGAGTGTTCCCTACGAGCAGTACTTC.

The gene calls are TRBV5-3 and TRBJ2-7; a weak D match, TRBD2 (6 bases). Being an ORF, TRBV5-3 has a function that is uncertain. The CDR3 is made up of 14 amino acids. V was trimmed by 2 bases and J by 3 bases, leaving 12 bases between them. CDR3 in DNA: TGTGCCAGAAGCTTAGATGGGAGGATCTACGAGCAGTACTTC. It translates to CARSLDGRIYEQYF.

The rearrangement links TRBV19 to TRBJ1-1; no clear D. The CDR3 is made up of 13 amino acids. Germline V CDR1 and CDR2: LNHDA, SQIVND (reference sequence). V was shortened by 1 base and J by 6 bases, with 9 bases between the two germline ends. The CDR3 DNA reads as TGTGCCAGTAGTATAGGTGGACGGGCTGAAGCTTTCTTT. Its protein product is CASSIGGRAEAFF.

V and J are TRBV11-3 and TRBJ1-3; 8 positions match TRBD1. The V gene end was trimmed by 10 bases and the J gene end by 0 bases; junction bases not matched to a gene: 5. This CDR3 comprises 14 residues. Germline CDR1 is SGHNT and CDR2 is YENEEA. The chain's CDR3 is CATRTGLSGNTIYF. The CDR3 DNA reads TGTGCCACCCGGACAGGGCTCTCTGGAAACACCATATATTTT.

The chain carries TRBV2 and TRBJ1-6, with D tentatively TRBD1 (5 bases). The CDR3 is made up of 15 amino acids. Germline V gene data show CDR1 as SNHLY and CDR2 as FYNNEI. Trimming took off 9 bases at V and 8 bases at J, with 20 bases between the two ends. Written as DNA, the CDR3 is TGTGCCAGTGGAACTGGGGGGGTTGGTTATTCACCCCTCCACTTT. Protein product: CASGTGGVGYSPLHF.

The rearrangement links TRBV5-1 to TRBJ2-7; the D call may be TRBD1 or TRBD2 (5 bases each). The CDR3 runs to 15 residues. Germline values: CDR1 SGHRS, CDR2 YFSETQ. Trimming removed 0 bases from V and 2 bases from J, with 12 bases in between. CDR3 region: CASSLAPGRAYEQYF. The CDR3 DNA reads TGCGCCAGCAGCTTGGCCCCGGGACGGGCCTACGAGCAGTACTTC.

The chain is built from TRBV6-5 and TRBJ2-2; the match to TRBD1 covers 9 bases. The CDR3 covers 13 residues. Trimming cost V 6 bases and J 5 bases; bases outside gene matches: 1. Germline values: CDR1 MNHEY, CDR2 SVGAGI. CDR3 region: CASRQGATGELFF. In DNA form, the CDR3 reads TGTGCCAGCAGACAGGGGGCAACCGGGGAGCTGTTTTTT.

The CDR3 here is CASRQGVGNIQYF. The CDR3 DNA is TGTGCCAGTAGGCAGGGGGTCGGAAACATTCAGTACTTC. This sequence joins TRBV19 and TRBJ2-4, with 7 bases lining up with TRBD1. CDR1 is LNHDA and CDR2 is SQIVND in the germline V gene (reference sequence). This CDR3 contains 13 residues. V gave up 6 bases and J gave up 6 bases; unmatched junction bases: 5.

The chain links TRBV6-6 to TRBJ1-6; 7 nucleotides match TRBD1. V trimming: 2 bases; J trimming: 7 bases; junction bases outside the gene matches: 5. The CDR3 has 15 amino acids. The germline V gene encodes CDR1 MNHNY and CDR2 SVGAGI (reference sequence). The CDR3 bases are TGTGCCAGCAGTTACGGGACAGCGATCAATTCACCCCTCCACTTT. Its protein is CASSYGTAINSPLHF.

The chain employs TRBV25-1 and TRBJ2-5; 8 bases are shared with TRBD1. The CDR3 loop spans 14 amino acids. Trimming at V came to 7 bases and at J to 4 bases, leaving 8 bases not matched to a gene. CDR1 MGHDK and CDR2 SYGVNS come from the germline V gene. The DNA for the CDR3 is TGTGCCAGCAACCAGGGACAGGCAGGAGAGACCCAGTACTTC. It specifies CASNQGQAGETQYF.

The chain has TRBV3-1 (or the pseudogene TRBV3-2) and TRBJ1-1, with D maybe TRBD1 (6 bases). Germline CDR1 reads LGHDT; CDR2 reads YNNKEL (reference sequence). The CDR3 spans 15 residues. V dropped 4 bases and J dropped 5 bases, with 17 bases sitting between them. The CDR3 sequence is CASSPFGQRGTEAFF. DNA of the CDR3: TGTGCCAGCAGCCCTTTCGGACAGAGGGGAACTGAAGCTTTCTTT.

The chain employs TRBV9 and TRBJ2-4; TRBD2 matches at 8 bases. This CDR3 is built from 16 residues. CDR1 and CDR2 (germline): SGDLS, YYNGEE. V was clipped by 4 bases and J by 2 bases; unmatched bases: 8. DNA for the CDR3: TGTGCCAGCAGCCCCGGGGCGGGGGGTTCCAAAAACATTCAGTACTTC. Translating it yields CASSPGAGGSKNIQYF.

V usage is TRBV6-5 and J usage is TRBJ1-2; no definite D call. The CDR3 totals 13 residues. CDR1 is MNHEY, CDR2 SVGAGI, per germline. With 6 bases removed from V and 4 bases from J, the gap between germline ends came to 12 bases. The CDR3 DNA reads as TGTGCCAGCAGCTTAGGAGGTAGCTATGGCTACACCTTC. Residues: CASSLGGSYGYTF.

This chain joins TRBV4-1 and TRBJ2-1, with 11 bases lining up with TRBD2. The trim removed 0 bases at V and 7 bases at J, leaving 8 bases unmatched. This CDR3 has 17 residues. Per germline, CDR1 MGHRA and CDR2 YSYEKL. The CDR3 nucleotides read TGCGCCAGCAGCCAAGAGCGGCTAGCGGGGGGCAGTAATGAGCAGTTCTTC. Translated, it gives CASSQERLAGGSNEQFF.

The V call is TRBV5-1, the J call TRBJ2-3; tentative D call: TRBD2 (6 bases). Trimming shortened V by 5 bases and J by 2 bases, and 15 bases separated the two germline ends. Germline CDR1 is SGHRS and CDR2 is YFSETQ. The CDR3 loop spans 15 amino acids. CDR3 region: CASRHRDFYTDTQYF. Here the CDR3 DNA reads TGCGCCAGCAGGCACCGGGACTTTTACACAGATACGCAGTATTTT.

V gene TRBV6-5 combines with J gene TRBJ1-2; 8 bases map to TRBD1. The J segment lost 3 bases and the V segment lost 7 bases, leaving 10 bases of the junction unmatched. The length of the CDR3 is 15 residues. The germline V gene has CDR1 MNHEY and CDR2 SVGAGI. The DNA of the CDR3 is TGTGCCAGCACCGACGGACAGGGAGGGGACTATGGCTACACCTTC. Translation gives CASTDGQGGDYGYTF.

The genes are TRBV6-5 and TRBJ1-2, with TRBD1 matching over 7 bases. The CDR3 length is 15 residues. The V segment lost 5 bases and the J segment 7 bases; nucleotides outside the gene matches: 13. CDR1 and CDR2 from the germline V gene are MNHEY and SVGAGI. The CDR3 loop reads CASSHMTGRDPGYTF. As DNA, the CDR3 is TGTGCCAGCAGTCACATGACAGGGAGGGACCCTGGCTACACCTTC.

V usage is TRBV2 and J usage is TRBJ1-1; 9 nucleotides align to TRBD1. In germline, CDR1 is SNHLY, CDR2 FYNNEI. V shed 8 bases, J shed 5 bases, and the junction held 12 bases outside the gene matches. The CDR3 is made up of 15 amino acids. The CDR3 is CASRDPDRGITEAFF. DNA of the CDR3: TGTGCCAGCCGAGACCCGGACAGGGGTATAACTGAAGCTTTCTTT. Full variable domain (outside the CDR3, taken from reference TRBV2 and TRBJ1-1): EPEVTQTPSHQVTQMGQEVILRCVPISNHLYFYWYRQILGQKVEFLVSFYNNEISEKSEIFDDQFSVERPDGSNFTLKIRSTKLEDSAMYFCASRDPDRGITEAFFGQGTRLTVV.

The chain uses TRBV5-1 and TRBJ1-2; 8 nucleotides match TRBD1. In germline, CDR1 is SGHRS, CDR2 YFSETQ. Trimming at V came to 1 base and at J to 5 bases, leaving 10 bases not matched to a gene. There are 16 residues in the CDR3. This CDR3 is CASSLTTTGAGYGYTF. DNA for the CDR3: TGCGCCAGCAGCTTGACCACGACAGGGGCGGGGTATGGCTACACCTTC.

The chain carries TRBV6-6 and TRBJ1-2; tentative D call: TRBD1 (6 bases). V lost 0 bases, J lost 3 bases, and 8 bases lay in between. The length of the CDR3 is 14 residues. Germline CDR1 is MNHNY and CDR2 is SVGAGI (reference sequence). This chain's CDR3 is CASSYSQGYYGYTF. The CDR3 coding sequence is TGTGCCAGCAGTTACTCGCAGGGGTACTATGGCTACACCTTC.

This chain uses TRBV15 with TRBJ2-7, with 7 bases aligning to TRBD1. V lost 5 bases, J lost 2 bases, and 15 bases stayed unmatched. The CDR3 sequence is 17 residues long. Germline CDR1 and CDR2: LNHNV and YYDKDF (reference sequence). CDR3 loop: CATSGPDRAPMTYEQYF. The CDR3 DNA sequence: TGTGCCACCAGCGGACCCGACAGGGCCCCTATGACCTACGAGCAGTACTTC.

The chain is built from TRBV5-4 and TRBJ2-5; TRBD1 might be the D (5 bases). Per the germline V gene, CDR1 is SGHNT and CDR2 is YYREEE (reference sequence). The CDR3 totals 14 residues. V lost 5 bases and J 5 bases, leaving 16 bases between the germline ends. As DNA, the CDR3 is TGTGCCAGCAGGGCCGGACAACCCTCGGAGACCCAGTACTTC. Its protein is CASRAGQPSETQYF.

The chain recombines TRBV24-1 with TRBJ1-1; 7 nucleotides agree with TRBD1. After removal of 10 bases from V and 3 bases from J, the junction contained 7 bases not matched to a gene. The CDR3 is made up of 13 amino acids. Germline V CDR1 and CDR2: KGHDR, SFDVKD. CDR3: CATETGMDTEAFF. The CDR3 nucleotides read TGTGCCACTGAGACAGGGATGGACACTGAAGCTTTCTTT.

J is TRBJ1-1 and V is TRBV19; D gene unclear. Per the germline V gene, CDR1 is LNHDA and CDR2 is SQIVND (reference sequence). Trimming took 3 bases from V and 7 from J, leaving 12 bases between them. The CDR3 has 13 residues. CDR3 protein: CASSIGALREAFF. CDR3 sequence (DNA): TGTGCCAGTAGTATCGGAGCTCTCCGTGAAGCTTTCTTT.